This T cell receptor (beta chain) was documented in a study of blood T cell repertoires in COVID-19. Study background: Acute and convalescent COVID-19 samples came from the United States, Italy and Spain. PBMCs, B-cell-depleted T cells, or T cells provided the cDNA or gDNA that made up the material.

This clone has only a few counts. Profiled with immunoSEQ multiplex PCR; TCRdb holds only in-frame clones, not every one. Among more than 80,000 clones listed, 55% to 80% were seen once. This CDR3 is 13 amino acids long. Germline V gene sequence: CDR1 SGHVS, CDR2 FNYEAQ. Trimming shortened V by 10 bases and J by 0 bases, and 12 bases separated the two germline ends. Sequenced: peripheral blood. The receptor was derived from a woman in her fifties or sixties in a cohort sampled during active or convalescent COVID-19. The V gene is TRBV7-6, the J gene TRBJ1-2, with D unclear. CDR3 sequence reads: CAITRETNYGYTF. As DNA, the CDR3 is TGTGCCATTACCCGGGAGACTAACTATGGCTACACCTTC.